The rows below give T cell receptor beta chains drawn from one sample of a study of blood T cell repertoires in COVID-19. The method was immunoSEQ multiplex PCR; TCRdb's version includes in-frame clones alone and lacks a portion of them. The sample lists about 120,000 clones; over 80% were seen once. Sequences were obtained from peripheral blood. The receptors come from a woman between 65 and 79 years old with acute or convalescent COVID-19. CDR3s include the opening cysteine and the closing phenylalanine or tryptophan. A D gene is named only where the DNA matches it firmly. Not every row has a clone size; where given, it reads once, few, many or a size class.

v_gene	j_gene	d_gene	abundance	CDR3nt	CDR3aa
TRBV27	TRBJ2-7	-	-	TGTGCCAGCAGTTTATACCCCCCCGACTGGAGCTCCTACGAGCAGTACTTC	CASSLYPPDWSSYEQYF
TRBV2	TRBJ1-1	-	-	TGTGCCAGCAGTTTCTTACAGGGTCCCTTGAACACTGAAGCTTTCTTT	CASSFLQGPLNTEAFF
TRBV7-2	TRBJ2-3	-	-	TGTGCCAGCAGCTTAGCGAACTCGAACACAGATACGCAGTATTTT	CASSLANSNTDTQYF
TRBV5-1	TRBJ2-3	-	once	TGCGCCAGCAGCGATTCGAGAGATACGCAGTATTTT	CASSDSRDTQYF
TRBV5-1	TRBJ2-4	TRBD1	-	TGCGCCAGCGCAGGGACAGGGGATGGCGAAAACATTCAGTACTTC	CASAGTGDGENIQYF
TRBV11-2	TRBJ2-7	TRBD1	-	TGTGCCAGCAGCTTAAGACCCCCGGGACAGGGGGCTTACGAGCAGTACTTC	CASSLRPPGQGAYEQYF
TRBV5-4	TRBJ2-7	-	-	TGTGCCAGCAGCTTGGGAGGCGGCAGGGGCTACGAGCAGTACTTC	CASSLGGGRGYEQYF
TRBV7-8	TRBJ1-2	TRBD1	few	TGTGCCAGCACCGAAGGACAGGGCTATGGCTACACCTTC	CASTEGQGYGYTF
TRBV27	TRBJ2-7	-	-	TGTGCCAGCAGTTTACTCCCCCAGGGGTCAATTCTCGGGCAGTACTTC	CASSLLPQGSILGQYF
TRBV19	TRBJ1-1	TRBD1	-	TGTGCCATCCGACCCCCGGGACAGGGGGCCAAGGAAGCTTTCTTT	CAIRPPGQGAKEAFF
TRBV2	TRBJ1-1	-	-	TGTGCCAGCAGTGAAGGGAGTGTTACTGAAGCTTTCTTT	CASSEGSVTEAFF
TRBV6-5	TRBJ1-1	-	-	TGTGCCAGCAAAGAATGGGAGGTGAACACTGAAGCTTTCTTT	CASKEWEVNTEAFF
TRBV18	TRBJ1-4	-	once	TGTGCCAGCTCACCCGGGAGGGTGGGCACTAATGAAAAACTGTTTTTT	CASSPGRVGTNEKLFF
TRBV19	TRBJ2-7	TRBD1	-	TGTGCCAGTAGTATTCGAGTTGGACAGGGCTCCTACGAGCAGTACTTC	CASSIRVGQGSYEQYF
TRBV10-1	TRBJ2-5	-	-	TGCGCCAGCAGTGAGTCGCCGGAGGAGACCCAGTACTTC	CASSESPEETQYF
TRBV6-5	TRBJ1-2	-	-	TGTGCCAGCAGGTCCCCCGGGGGGGCAATCTATGGCTACACCTTC	CASRSPGGAIYGYTF
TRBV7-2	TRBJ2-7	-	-	TGTGCCAGCAGCTTAAGCCCTACCTACGAGCAGTACTTC	CASSLSPTYEQYF
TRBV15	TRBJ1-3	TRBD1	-	TGTGCCACCAGCAGAGATCGGGCAGGGGGTTTCTCTGGAAACACCATATATTTT	CATSRDRAGGFSGNTIYF
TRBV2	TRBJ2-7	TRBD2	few	TGTGCCAGCAGTGAAGGTCGGGGGGGGAAGCAGTACTTC	CASSEGRGGKQYF
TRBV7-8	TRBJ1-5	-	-	TGTGCCAGCAGCTTAGCCGAGAGGCCCCAGCATTTT	CASSLAERPQHF
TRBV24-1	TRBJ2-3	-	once	TGTGCCACCAGTGATTTGCGACAGCTAGGCACAGATACGCAGTATTTT	CATSDLRQLGTDTQYF
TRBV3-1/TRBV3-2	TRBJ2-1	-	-	TGTGCCAGCAGCAATAGCGGAGCGTACAATGAGCAGTTCTTC	CASSNSGAYNEQFF
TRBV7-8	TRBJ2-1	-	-	TGTGCCAGCAGCTTAGGAGTACGGGATGAGCAGTTCTTC	CASSLGVRDEQFF
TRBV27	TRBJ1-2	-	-	TGTGCCAGCAGTTTATCGATGGCAGGTTCCTCCTATGGCTACACCTTC	CASSLSMAGSSYGYTF
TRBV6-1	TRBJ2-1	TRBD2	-	TGTGCCAGCAGTGAAGCTTGGACTAGCGGGGGATACAATGAGCAGTTCTTC	CASSEAWTSGGYNEQFF
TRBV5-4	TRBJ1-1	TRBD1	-	TGTGCCAGCAGCTTGGCCGGACAGGGCGTCCCTGAAGCTTTCTTT	CASSLAGQGVPEAFF
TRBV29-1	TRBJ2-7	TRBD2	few	TGCAGCGTGGCGACTAGCGGAGCCTACGAGCAGTACTTC	CSVATSGAYEQYF
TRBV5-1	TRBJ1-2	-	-	TGCGCCAGCAGCTTGAGGGTCGGACAAAACTATGGCTACACCTTC	CASSLRVGQNYGYTF
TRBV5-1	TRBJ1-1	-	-	TGCGCCAGCAGCATCCCGGGAGCGAACACTGAAGCTTTCTTT	CASSIPGANTEAFF
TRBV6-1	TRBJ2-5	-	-	TGTGCCAGCAGTGAACAGGGCAGCCTCCGGGGGGAGACCCAGTACTTC	CASSEQGSLRGETQYF
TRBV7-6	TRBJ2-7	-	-	TGTGCCAGCAGCCGGGGGAACTCCTACGAGCAGTACTTC	CASSRGNSYEQYF
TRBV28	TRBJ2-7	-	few	TGTGCCAGCACCCTCGACAGCTCCTACGAGCAGTACTTC	CASTLDSSYEQYF
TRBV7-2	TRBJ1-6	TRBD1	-	TGTGCCAGCAGCTACTTCGGTACAGGGGATTCACCCCTCCACTTT	CASSYFGTGDSPLHF
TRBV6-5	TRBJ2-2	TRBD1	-	TGTGCCAGCAGTTCGACAGGGGGAGTATCCCGGGAGCTGTTTTTT	CASSSTGGVSRELFF
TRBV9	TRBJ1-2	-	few	TGTGCCAGCACTCCAACCTCGGGGATCAACTATGGCTACACCTTC	CASTPTSGINYGYTF
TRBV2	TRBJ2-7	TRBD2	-	TGTGCCAGCAGTGAAGTGTCCGGGACTAGCGGGTACGAGCAGTACTTC	CASSEVSGTSGYEQYF
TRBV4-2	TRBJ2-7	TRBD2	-	TGTGCCAGCAGCCAAGATGGGGGTAGCGGGAGGCGAACCTCCTACGAGCAGTACTTC	CASSQDGGSGRRTSYEQYF
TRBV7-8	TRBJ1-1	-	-	TGTGCCAGCAGCTGGGGGGTGGGGAACACTGAAGCTTTCTTT	CASSWGVGNTEAFF
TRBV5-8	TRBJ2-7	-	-	TGTGCCAGCAGCTTGAGTAGAAATATCGACGAGCAGTACTTC	CASSLSRNIDEQYF
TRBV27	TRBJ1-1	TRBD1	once	TGTGCCAGCAGTGCCGGGACAGGAGCGTTTCCCACTGAAGCTTTCTTT	CASSAGTGAFPTEAFF
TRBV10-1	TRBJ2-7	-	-	TGCGCCAGCGGTTCCTCCGGGTCCTACGAGCAGTACTTC	CASGSSGSYEQYF
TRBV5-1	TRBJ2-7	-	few	TGCGCCAGCAGCTTCGACAGTGCCTACGAGCAGTACTTC	CASSFDSAYEQYF
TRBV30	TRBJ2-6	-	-	TGTGCCTGGAGTGCTGGAGCTGGGGCCAACGTCCTGACTTTC	CAWSAGAGANVLTF
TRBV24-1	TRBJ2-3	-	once	TGTGCCACCAGTGATTCGACCCGGACAGCCGATACGCAGTATTTT	CATSDSTRTADTQYF
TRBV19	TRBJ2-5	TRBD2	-	TGTGCCAGTAGCATGGGACTAGCGGGCCAAGAGACCCAGTACTTC	CASSMGLAGQETQYF
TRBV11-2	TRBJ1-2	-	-	TGTGCCAGCAGCTACACATCGGGAGCTAACTATGGCTACACCTTC	CASSYTSGANYGYTF